These 3 T cell receptor beta chains originate from one sample sequenced in a study of monozygotic twins with inflammatory bowel disease (dated by TCRdb to about 2019). The library relied on 5' RACE. Sequencing instrument: Illumina HiSeq 2500. TCRdb reanalyzed the reads, keeping one entry per CDR3 protein sequence and omitting DNA. The table kept for this sample lists about 210,000 distinct CDR3 sequences. The ten largest account for around 1.5% of the sample. The sequenced sample consisted of blood. The receptor source for this set is a human donor with ulcerative colitis or Crohn's disease, or a healthy co-twin of an affected twin (not recorded which).

The chain combines TRBV18 with TRBJ1-3. The CDR3 has 15 amino acids. The V gene's germline CDR1 is KGHSH and CDR2 LQKENI. CDR3 in amino acids: CASSYTESSGNTIYF.

V gene TRBV20-1 combines with J gene TRBJ2-5; TCRdb selects TRBD1, and the lack of DNA leaves this call unchecked. Germline CDR1 DFQATT, CDR2 SNEGSKA (reference sequence). The length of the CDR3 is 15 residues. Here the CDR3 reads CSANFWTGDKETQYF.

The chain recombines TRBV20-1 with TRBJ2-1; TCRdb indicates TRBD2, and absent DNA this call remains unverified. This CDR3 is built from 15 residues. Germline V gene data show CDR1 as DFQATT and CDR2 as SNEGSKA (reference sequence). This CDR3 is CSAREDLAVYNEQFF.